The source of this T cell receptor beta chain is a study of PD-1 blockade in mismatch repair-deficient tumors. Details on this clone: Its specificity is not known.

Regarding time point: approximately ten-day in vitro stimulation with candidate mutation-associated neoantigen peptide 1. TCRdb's copy holds only in-frame clones and misses some; the assay was immunoSEQ multiplex PCR. The data show several thousand clones, roughly 87% seen once. This CDR3 contains 15 residues. Germline V gene data show CDR1 as PRHDT and CDR2 as FYEKMQ (reference sequence). Germline trimming cut 4 bases from V and 2 bases from J; bases unmatched to any gene: 6. The TCR comes from an adult with mismatch repair-deficient cancer. The J gene is TRBJ2-7, the V gene TRBV13; 9 positions agree with TRBD2. The sample in question was cells cultured in vitro, obtained from a patient treated with pembrolizumab. The CDR3 loop is CASSSWTSAAYEQYF. Written as DNA, the CDR3 is TGTGCCAGCAGCTCGTGGACTAGCGCCGCCTACGAGCAGTACTTC.